This T cell receptor (beta chain) was sequenced in a study of blood T cell repertoires in COVID-19. The wider study: Samples taken during acute and convalescent COVID-19 were collected in the United States, Italy and Spain. Sources were T cells, B-cell-depleted T cells, or PBMCs; the material itself was cDNA or gDNA.

Between the trimmed V and J ends, which lost 2 bases and 1 base, there was a span of 13 bases. Germline assignment: CDR1 SGHRS and CDR2 YFSETQ. The CDR3 length is 16 residues. Per the original data handling: Amplification from reference gene primers served as the basis for estimated nucleated cell counts. The repertoire was sequenced with immunoSEQ multiplex PCR; TCRdb's copy has only in-frame clones and lacks some. The V and J calls and clone size come from that table; D and trimming were worked out from the DNA. The profile shows more than 55,000 clones, around 90% of them singletons. The specimen sequenced was peripheral blood. This chain links TRBV5-1 with TRBJ2-4; unclear D gene. This clonotype was obtained from a man in his sixties with acute or convalescent COVID-19. This CDR3 is CASSLADTLAKNIQYF. The CDR3 DNA is TGCGCCAGCAGCTTAGCTGACACTCTGGCCAAAAACATTCAGTACTTC.